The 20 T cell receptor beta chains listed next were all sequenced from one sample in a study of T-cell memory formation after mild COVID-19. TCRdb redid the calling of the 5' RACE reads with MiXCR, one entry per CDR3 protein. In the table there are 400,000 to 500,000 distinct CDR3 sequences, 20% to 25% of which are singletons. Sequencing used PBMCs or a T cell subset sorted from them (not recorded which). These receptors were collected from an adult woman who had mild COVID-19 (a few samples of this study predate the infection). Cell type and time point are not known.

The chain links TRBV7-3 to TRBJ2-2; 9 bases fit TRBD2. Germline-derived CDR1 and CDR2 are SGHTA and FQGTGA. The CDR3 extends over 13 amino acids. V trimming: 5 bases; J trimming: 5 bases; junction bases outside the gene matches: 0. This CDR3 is CASSGLATGELFF. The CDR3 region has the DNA TGTGCCAGCAGCGGACTAGCGACCGGGGAGCTGTTTTTT. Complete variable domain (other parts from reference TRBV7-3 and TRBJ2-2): GAGVSQTPSNKVTEKGKYVELRCDPISGHTALYWYRQSLGQGPEFLIYFQGTGAADDSGLPNDRFFAVRPEGSVSTLKIQRTERGDSAVYLCASSGLATGELFFGEGSRLTVL.

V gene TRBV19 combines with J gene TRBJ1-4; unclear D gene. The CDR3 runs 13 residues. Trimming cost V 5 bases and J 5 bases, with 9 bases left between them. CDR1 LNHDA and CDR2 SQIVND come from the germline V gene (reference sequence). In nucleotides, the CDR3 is TGTGCCAGTAGTCGGTCTGTAAATGAAAAACTGTTTTTT. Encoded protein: CASSRSVNEKLFF. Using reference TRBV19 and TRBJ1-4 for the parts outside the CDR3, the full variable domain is DGGITQSPKYLFRKEGQNVTLSCEQNLNHDAMYWYRQDPGQGLRLIYYSQIVNDFQKGDIAEGYSVSREKKESFPLTVTSAQKNPTAFYLCASSRSVNEKLFFGSGTQLSVL.

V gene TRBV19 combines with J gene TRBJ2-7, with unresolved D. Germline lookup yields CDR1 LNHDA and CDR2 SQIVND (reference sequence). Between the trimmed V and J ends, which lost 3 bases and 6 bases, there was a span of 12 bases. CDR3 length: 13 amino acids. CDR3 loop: CASSILASSEQYF. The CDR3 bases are TGTGCCAGTAGTATCTTGGCGTCATCCGAGCAGTACTTC.

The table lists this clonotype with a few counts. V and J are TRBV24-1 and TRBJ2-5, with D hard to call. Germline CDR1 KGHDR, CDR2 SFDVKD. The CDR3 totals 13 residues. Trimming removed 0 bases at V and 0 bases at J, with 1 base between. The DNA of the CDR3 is TGTGCCACCAGTGATTTGTACCAAGAGACCCAGTACTTC. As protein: CATSDLYQETQYF.

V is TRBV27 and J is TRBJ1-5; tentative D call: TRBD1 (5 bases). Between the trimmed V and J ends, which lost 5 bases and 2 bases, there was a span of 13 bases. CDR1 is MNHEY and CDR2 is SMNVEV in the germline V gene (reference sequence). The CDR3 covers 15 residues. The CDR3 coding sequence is TGTGCCAGCAGTACCCGTTGGGGGGGCAATCAGCCCCAGCATTTT. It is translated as CASSTRWGGNQPQHF.

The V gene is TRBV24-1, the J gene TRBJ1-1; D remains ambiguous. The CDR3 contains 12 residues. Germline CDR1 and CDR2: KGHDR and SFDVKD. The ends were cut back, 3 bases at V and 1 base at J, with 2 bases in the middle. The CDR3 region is CATSDGNTEAFF. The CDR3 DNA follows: TGTGCCACCAGTGATGGGAACACTGAAGCTTTCTTT.

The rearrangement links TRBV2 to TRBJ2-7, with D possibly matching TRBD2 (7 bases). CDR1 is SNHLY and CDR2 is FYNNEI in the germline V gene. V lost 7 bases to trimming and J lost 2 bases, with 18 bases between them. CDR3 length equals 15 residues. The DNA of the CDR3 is TGTGCCAGCAAGGGGGTAGGGAGGGGTCCCTACGAGCAGTACTTC. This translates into CASKGVGRGPYEQYF.

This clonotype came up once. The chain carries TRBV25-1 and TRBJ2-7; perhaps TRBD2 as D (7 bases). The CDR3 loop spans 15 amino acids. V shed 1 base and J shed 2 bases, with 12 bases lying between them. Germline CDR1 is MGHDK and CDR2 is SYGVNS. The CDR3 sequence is CASSESGGSTYEQYF. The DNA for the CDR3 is TGTGCCAGCAGTGAATCGGGGGGCTCGACCTACGAGCAGTACTTC.

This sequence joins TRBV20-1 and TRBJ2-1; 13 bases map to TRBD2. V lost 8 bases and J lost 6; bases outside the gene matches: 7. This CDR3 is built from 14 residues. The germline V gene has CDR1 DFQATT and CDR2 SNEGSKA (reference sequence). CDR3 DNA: TGCAGTCCGCGGACTAGCGGGGGCCTCAATGAGCAGTTCTTC. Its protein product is CSPRTSGGLNEQFF.

This chain's CDR3 is CASGLVEGRTYNEQFF. The CDR3 DNA is TGTGCTAGTGGTTTGGTAGAGGGGAGGACCTACAATGAGCAGTTCTTC. The chain combines TRBV12-5 with TRBJ2-1, with TRBD2 as a possible D gene (6 bases). The V end was cut by 0 bases, the J end by 2 bases, with 11 bases between. This CDR3 has 16 residues. Germline V CDR1 and CDR2: LGHNT, FRNRAP.

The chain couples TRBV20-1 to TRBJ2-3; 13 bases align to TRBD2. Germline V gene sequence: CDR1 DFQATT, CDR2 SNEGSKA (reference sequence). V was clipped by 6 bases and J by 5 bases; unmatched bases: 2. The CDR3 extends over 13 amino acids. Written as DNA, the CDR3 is TGCAGTGCCAGACTAGCGGGGGGAGATACGCAGTATTTT. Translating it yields CSARLAGGDTQYF.

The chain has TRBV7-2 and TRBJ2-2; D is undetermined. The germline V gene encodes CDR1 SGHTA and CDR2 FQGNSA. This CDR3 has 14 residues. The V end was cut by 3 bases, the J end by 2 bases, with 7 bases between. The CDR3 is CASSFGGNTGELFF. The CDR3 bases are TGTGCCAGCAGCTTCGGCGGAAACACCGGGGAGCTGTTTTTT. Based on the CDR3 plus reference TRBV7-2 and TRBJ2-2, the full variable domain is GAGVSQSPSNKVTEKGKDVELRCDPISGHTALYWYRQSLGQGLEFLIYFQGNSAPDKSGLPSDRFSAERTGGSVSTLTIQRTQQEDSAVYLCASSFGGNTGELFFGEGSRLTVL.

The CDR3 DNA reads as TGTGCCAGCAGTTACGGTATCGGCACAGCTTTCTTT. Its protein product is CASSYGIGTAFF. This rearrangement joins TRBV6-5 to TRBJ1-1; no clear D gene. Germline CDR1 MNHEY, CDR2 SVGAGI. V lost 2 bases and J 10 bases, leaving 11 bases between the germline ends. This CDR3 is built from 12 residues.

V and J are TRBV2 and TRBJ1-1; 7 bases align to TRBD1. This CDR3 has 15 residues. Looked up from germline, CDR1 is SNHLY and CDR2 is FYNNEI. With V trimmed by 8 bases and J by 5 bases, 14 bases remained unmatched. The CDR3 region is CASLAGGMGETEAFF. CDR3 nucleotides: TGTGCCAGCTTGGCAGGGGGTATGGGGGAGACTGAAGCTTTCTTT.

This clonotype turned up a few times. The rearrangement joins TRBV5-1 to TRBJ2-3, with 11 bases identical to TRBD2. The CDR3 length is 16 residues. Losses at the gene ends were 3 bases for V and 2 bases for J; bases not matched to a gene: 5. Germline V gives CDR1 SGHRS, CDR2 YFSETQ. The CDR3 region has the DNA TGCGCCAGCAGCTGGGGACTAGCGGAGTCCACAGATACGCAGTATTTT. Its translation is CASSWGLAESTDTQYF.

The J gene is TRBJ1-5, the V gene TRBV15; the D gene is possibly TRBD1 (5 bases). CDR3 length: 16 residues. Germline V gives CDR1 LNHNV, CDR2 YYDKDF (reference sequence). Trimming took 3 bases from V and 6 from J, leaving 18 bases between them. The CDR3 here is CATSREAGTGSQPQHF. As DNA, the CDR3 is TGTGCCACCAGCAGGGAGGCAGGGACGGGGAGTCAGCCCCAGCATTTT.

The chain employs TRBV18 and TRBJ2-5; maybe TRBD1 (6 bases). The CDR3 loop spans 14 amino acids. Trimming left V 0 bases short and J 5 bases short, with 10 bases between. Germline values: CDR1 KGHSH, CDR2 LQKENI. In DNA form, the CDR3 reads TGTGCCAGCTCACCACCCGGTAGGGGGGAGACCCAGTACTTC. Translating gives CASSPPGRGETQYF. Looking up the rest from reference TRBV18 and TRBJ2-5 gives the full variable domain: NAGVMQNPRHLVRRRGQEARLRCSPMKGHSHVYWYRQLPEEGLKFMVYLQKENIIDESGMPKERFSAEFPKEGPSILRIQQVVRGDSAAYFCASSPPGRGETQYFGPGTRLLVL.

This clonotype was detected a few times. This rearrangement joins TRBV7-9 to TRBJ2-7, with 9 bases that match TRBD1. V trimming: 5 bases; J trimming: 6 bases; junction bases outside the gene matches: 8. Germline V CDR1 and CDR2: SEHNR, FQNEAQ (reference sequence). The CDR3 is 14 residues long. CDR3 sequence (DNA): TGTGCCAGCAGCCTTGGGACAGGGCTCTCCGAGCAGTACTTC. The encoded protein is CASSLGTGLSEQYF.

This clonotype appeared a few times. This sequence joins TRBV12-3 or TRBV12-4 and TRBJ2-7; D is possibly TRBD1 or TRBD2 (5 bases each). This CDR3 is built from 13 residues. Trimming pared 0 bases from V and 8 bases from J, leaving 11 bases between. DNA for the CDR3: TGTGCCAGCAGTTTAGCGGGGGAGCGTCAGCAGTACTTC. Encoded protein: CASSLAGERQQYF.

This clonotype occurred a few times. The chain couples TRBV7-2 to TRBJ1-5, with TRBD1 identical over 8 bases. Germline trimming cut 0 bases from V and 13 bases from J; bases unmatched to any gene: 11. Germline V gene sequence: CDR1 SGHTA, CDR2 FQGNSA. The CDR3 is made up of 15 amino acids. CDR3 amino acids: CASSLAETGVFQQHF. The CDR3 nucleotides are TGTGCCAGCAGCTTAGCCGAGACAGGGGTCTTCCAACAGCATTTT.